The clone carrying this T cell receptor (beta chain) was recorded a few times. The sample comes from a study of OX40 agonist ivuxolimab in advanced cancers. TCRdb keeps only in-frame clones here, not all; method: immunoSEQ multiplex PCR. The sample consists of about 85,000 clones, 65% to 90% of them appearing once. The sequence was obtained from an adult with an advanced solid tumor such as melanoma, head and neck, liver or kidney cancer. This specimen was CD4+ or CD8+ T cells sorted from blood, taken in a trial of the OX40 agonist ivuxolimab.

CDR3 in amino acids: CASMGTMSSYEQYF. The CDR3 nucleotides read TGTGCCAGTATGGGGACTATGTCCTCCTACGAGCAGTACTTC. The genes are TRBV19 and TRBJ2-7; 7 bases are a match to TRBD2. With 7 bases clipped from V and 0 bases from J, the junction kept 6 bases outside the gene matches. CDR1 and CDR2 from the germline V gene are LNHDA and SQIVND (reference sequence). The CDR3 totals 14 residues.